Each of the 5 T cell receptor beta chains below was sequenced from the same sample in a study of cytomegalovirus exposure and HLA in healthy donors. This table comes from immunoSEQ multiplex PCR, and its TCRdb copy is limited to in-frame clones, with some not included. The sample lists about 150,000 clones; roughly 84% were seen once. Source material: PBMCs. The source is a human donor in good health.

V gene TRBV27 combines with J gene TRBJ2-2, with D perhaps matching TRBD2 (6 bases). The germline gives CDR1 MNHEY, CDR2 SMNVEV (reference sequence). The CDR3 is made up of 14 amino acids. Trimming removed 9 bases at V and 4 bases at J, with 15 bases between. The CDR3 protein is CASALAATTGELFF. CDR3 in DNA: TGTGCCAGTGCCTTAGCGGCGACCACCGGGGAGCTGTTTTTT.

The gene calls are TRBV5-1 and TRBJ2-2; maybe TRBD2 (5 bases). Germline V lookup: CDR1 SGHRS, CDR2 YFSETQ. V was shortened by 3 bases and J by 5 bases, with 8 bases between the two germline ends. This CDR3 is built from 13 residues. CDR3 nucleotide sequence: TGCGCCAGCAGCTACGAGGGAACCGGGGAGCTGTTTTTT. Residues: CASSYEGTGELFF.

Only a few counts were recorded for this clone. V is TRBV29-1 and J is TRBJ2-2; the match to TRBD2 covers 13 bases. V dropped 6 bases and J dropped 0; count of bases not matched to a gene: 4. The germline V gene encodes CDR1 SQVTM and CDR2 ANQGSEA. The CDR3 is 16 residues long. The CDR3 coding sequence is TGCAGCGTCACGGGACTAGCGGGAACGAACACCGGGGAGCTGTTTTTT. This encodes CSVTGLAGTNTGELFF.

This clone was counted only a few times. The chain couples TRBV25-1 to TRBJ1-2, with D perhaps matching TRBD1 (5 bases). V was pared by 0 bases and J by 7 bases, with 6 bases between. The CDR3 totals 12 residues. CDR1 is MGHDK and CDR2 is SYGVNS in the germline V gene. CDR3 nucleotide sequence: TGTGCCAGCAGTGAATATCAGGGTGGCTACACCTTC. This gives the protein CASSEYQGGYTF.

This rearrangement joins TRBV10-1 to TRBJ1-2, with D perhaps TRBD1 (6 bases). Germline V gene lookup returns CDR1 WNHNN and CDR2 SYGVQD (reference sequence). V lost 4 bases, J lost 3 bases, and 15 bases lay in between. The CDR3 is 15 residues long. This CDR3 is CASSGGGEVDYGYTF. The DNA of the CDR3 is TGCGCCAGCAGTGGGGGGGGCGAAGTTGACTATGGCTACACCTTC.